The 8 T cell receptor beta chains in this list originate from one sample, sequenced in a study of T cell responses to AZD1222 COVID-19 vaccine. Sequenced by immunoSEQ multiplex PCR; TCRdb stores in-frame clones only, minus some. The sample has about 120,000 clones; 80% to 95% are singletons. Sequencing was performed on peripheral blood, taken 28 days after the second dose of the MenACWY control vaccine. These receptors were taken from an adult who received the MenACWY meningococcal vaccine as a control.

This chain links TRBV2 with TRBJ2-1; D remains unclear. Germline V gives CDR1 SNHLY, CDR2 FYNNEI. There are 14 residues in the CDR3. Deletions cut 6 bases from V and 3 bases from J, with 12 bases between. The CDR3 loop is CASRASGYYNEQFF. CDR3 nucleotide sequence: TGTGCCAGCAGGGCTAGTGGATACTACAATGAGCAGTTCTTC.

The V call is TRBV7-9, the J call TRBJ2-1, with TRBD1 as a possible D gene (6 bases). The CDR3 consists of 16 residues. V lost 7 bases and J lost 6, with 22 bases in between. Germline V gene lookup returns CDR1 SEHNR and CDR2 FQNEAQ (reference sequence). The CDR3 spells CASTQHQRGNGNEQFF. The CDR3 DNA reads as TGTGCCAGCACCCAACATCAGAGGGGGAACGGCAATGAGCAGTTCTTC.

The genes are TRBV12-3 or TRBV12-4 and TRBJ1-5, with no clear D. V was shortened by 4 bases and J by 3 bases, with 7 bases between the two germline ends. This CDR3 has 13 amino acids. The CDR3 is CASSSEANQPQHF. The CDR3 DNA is TGTGCCAGCAGTTCGGAGGCCAATCAGCCCCAGCATTTT.

CDR3 in DNA: TGTGCCATCAATACCGGGACTACCAAAAGCACAGATACGCAGTATTTT. Protein product: CAINTGTTKSTDTQYF. J is TRBJ2-3 and V is TRBV10-3; 7 bases map to TRBD2. CDR1 and CDR2 (germline): ENHRY, SYGVKD. J lost 0 bases, V lost 7 bases, and 10 bases had no gene match. This CDR3 contains 16 residues.

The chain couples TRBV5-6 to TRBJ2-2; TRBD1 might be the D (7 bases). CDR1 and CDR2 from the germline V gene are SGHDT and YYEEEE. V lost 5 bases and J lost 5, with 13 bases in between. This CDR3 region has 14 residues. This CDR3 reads CASRRDSQTGELFF. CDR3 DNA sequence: TGTGCCAGCAGGCGGGACAGTCAGACCGGGGAGCTGTTTTTT.

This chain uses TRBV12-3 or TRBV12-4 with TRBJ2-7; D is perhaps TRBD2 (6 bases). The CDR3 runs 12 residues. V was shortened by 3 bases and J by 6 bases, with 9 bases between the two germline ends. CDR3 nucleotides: TGTGCCAGCAGTTTGGGGGGAGCCGAGCAGTACGTC. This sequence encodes CASSLGGAEQYV.

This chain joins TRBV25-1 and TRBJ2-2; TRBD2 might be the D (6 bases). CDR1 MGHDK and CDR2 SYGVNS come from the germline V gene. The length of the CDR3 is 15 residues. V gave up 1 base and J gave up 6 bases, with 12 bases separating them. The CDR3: CASSEWRDRAGELFF. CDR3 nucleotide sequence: TGTGCCAGCAGTGAATGGAGGGACCGAGCCGGGGAGCTGTTTTTT. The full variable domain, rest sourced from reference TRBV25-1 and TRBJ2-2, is EADIYQTPRYLVIGTGKKITLECSQTMGHDKMYWYQQDPGMELHLIHYSYGVNSTEKGDLSSESTVSRIRTEHFPLTLESARPSHTSQYLCASSEWRDRAGELFFGEGSRLTVL.

Here the CDR3 reads CSVEEGGTGGYTF. The CDR3 coding sequence is TGCAGCGTTGAAGAAGGAGGGACCGGTGGCTACACCTTC. V and J are TRBV29-1 and TRBJ1-2; a possible D gene is TRBD1 (5 bases). Germline CDR1 reads SQVTM; CDR2 reads ANQGSEA. The CDR3 loop spans 13 amino acids. The V gene lost 0 bases and the J gene lost 7 bases, with 12 bases spanning the gap.